The 20 T cell receptor beta chains listed next were all sequenced from one sample in a study of tumor-infiltrating lymphocytes in primary liver carcinoma. Production of TCR beta cDNA used approximately 0.45 ug total RNA together with a constant-region primer. Three nested multiplex PCR rounds of slightly modified ARM-PCR generated TCR beta libraries. TRBV1-TRBV30 forward primers paired with a C-beta reverse primer drove the first two PCR rounds, about 10 cycles each. TCRdb itself ran the multiplex PCR reads through MiXCR, one entry per CDR3 protein. This sample has 95,000 to 150,000 distinct CDR3 sequences, with approximately 71% found just once. Scientists recovered RNA and DNA together from about 20-30 mg of unsorted bulk tissue. The sequencing input was tumor-adjacent normal liver tissue. The origin of the receptors is a woman in her fifties or sixties with primary liver carcinoma and hepatitis B virus infection.

Points on this clonotype: At one end, the junction sequence differs from germline, possibly due to a read error. The chain links TRBV6-4 to TRBJ2-2; 9 nucleotides match TRBD2. Germline CDR1 and CDR2: MRHNA and SNTAGT. The CDR3 length is 15 residues. The CDR3 DNA is TGTGCCATCAGTGACTCCCTAGCGGGACCCGGGGAGCTGTTTTTT. As protein: CAISDSLAGPGELFF.

Comment on this clonotype: At one end, the junction sequence differs from germline, possibly due to a read error. CDR3 DNA sequence: TGTGCCAGCAGCCCTGGACTAGCGGAGCCAGAAACGCAGTATTTT. Its protein is CASSPGLAEPETQYF. V gene TRBV11-2 combines with J gene TRBJ2-3; 10 nucleotides line up with TRBD2. The CDR3 totals 15 residues. CDR1 is SGHAT and CDR2 is FQNNGV in the germline V gene.

Of note for this clonotype: One base away lies a much larger clone, so this may be a sequencing read error. The V gene is TRBV5-1, the J gene TRBJ2-3, with 8 positions matching TRBD1. The CDR3 covers 13 residues. The germline V gene has CDR1 SGHRS and CDR2 YFSETQ. Written as DNA, the CDR3 is TGCGTCAGCAGTTTGACAGGGGCAGATACGCAGTATTTT. Translation gives CVSSLTGADTQYF.

In regard to this clonotype: The junction shows a germline mismatch at one end, possibly a read error. V usage is TRBV12-5 and J usage is TRBJ1-1, with a tentative D call TRBD1 (6 bases). This CDR3 spans 17 amino acids. Germline V gene data show CDR1 as LGHNT and CDR2 as FRNRAP. CDR3 sequence reads: CTSGLVNGFGGGTEAFF. DNA for the CDR3: TGTACTAGTGGTTTGGTAAACGGTTTCGGGGGCGGCACTGAGGCTTTCTTT.

A word on this clonotype: One junction end disagrees with the germline gene, perhaps due to a read error. The chain has TRBV12-3 or TRBV12-4 and TRBJ2-7, with 7 bases aligning to TRBD2. CDR3 length equals 18 residues. The CDR3 here is CTSSLGGGWAGVSNKQYF. The DNA for the CDR3 is TGTACCAGCAGTTTAGGAGGTGGCTGGGCGGGGGTGTCCAACAAGCAGTACTTC.

Turning to this clonotype: Without the conserved terminal phenylalanine or tryptophan, this CDR3 likely stems from a read error. V gene TRBV29-1 combines with J gene TRBJ2-1; 11 nucleotides align to TRBD2. The CDR3 has 17 residues. J was trimmed by 12 bases and V by 6 bases; bases with no gene match: 22. Germline values: CDR1 SQVTM, CDR2 ANQGSEA. CDR3: CSVHPTSGASRKSAQFL. DNA of the CDR3: TGCAGCGTCCACCCGACTAGCGGGGCGTCCCGAAAGAGTGCGCAGTTCTTA.

To note about this clonotype: The junction departs from germline at one end; a sequencing error may be responsible. The chain links TRBV7-9 to TRBJ2-7, with no clear D. The CDR3 is 14 amino acids. CDR1 and CDR2 from the germline V gene are SEHNR and FQNEAQ (reference sequence). The CDR3 nucleotides read TGTGCCTGCAGCCCGCTCCTGGGGTCCTACGAGCAGTACTTC. Residues: CACSPLLGSYEQYF.

This clonotype was found many times. V usage is TRBV5-6 and J usage is TRBJ2-7; 7 bases are a match to TRBD2. Germline CDR1 is SGHDT and CDR2 is YYEEEE. The CDR3 is made up of 15 amino acids. With 1 base clipped from V and 2 bases from J, the junction kept 6 bases outside the gene matches. CDR3 nucleotide sequence: TGTGCCAGCAGCTTGAGTGGGAGGGAACCCTACGAGCAGTACTTC. Protein sequence: CASSLSGREPYEQYF.

On this clonotype: Given a much more abundant clone one base away, this may be a read error. The rearrangement joins TRBV30 to TRBJ1-6; possibly TRBD1 for D (5 bases). From germline, CDR1 is GTSNPN and CDR2 SVGIG (reference sequence). V dropped 4 bases and J dropped 8 bases, with 18 bases sitting between them. The CDR3 spans 15 residues. CDR3 amino acids: CAWTKTGEWDSPLHF. The CDR3 nucleotides read TGTGCCTGGACCAAGACGGGGGAGTGGGATTCACCCCTCCACTTT.

Note on this clonotype: The CDR3 does not close with the conserved phenylalanine or tryptophan, likely indicating a read error. The chain joins TRBV7-8 to TRBJ2-1, with 8 nucleotides matching TRBD1. V lost 5 bases to trimming and J lost 3 bases; unmatched junction nucleotides: 6. The CDR3 is 15 residues long. CDR1 is SGHVS and CDR2 is FQNEAQ in the germline V gene. This chain's CDR3 is CASSPRQGLYNEQFI. In DNA, the CDR3 is TGTGCCAGCAGCCCGCGACAGGGGCTCTACAATGAGCAGTTCATC.

Turning to this clonotype: A much larger clonotype is one base distant, so this may be a read error. Given the absence of the conserved phenylalanine or tryptophan at the CDR3 end, a read error is likely. The rearrangement links TRBV4-1 to TRBJ2-5; a possible D gene is TRBD2 (5 bases). CDR1 MGHRA and CDR2 YSYEKL come from the germline V gene. V was shortened by 1 base and J by 2 bases, with 17 bases between the two germline ends. This CDR3 comprises 17 residues. The DNA for the CDR3 is TGCGCCAGCAGCCAAGGGACGGCCCGACTATTACAAGAGACCCAGTACTTG. Translating it yields CASSQGTARLLQETQYL.

On this clonotype: In this CDR3 the conserved last residue, phenylalanine or tryptophan, is missing, so a read error is likely. The DNA is omitted, as the CDR3 cannot be located on it reliably, and the CDR3 follows TCRdb's listing. J is TRBJ1-4 and V is TRBV11-2. The germline gives CDR1 SGHAT, CDR2 FQNNGV. The CDR3 is 19 amino acids long, termini counted. The chain's CDR3 is CASSLAGGQGSSVGLELYS.

In regard to this clonotype: A read error may produce the germline difference seen at one junction end. The CDR3 loop is CTSSDPRTSGTGETQYF. The DNA for the CDR3 is TGTACCAGCAGCGACCCACGGACTAGCGGGACGGGAGAGACCCAGTACTTC. V and J are TRBV6-6 and TRBJ2-5; 12 bases fit TRBD2. CDR3 size: 17 residues. The germline CDR1 and CDR2 sequences are MNHNY and SVGAGI (reference sequence).

Regarding this clonotype: The junction and the germline gene differ at one end; a read error may be behind it. The chain joins TRBV29-1 to TRBJ2-7; weak D call: TRBD2 (5 bases). The germline V gene has CDR1 SQVTM and CDR2 ANQGSEA. This CDR3 has 12 residues. The CDR3 is CSVARVGYEQYF. CDR3 bases: TGTAGCGTTGCAAGGGTTGGTTACGAGCAGTACTTC.

This clonotype showed up many times. V and J are TRBV29-1 and TRBJ2-4; TRBD1 matches at 8 bases. The CDR3 is 15 amino acids. J gave up 1 base and V 6 bases, and 8 bases lay outside the gene matches. Germline CDR1 reads SQVTM; CDR2 reads ANQGSEA. CDR3 protein: CSVARGLAAKNIQYF. The CDR3 nucleotides are TGCAGCGTGGCCAGGGGGCTGGCGGCCAAAAACATTCAGTACTTC.

Note on this clonotype: Given a much more abundant clone one base away, this may be a read error. V is TRBV28 and J is TRBJ2-7; unclear D gene. CDR1 is MDHEN and CDR2 is SYDVKM in the germline V gene. The CDR3 is 13 amino acids. The DNA for the CDR3 is TGTGCCAGCAGTTTACCTCCCCGGTACGACCAGTACTTC. It is translated as CASSLPPRYDQYF.

Worth noting for this clonotype: The junction differs from germline at one of its ends, possibly a read error. This rearrangement joins TRBV11-2 to TRBJ2-4, with D possibly being TRBD2 (6 bases). The CDR3 spans 17 residues. CDR1 and CDR2 from the germline V gene are SGHAT and FQNNGV. The CDR3 region is CVSNLAAAGSVKNIQYF. In nucleotides, the CDR3 is TGTGTCAGCAACTTAGCGGCCGCAGGGTCCGTCAAAAACATTCAGTACTTC.

About this clonotype itself: One end of the junction does not line up with germline, which may come from a read error. The chain is built from TRBV6-5 and TRBJ1-1; tentative D call: TRBD1 (5 bases). This CDR3 spans 13 amino acids. CDR1 is MNHEY and CDR2 is SVGAGI in the germline V gene. CDR3 residues: CDSSRAALGEAFF. CDR3 DNA: TGTGACAGCAGCAGAGCCGCCCTAGGGGAGGCTTTCTTT.

The sample holds a few counts of this clonotype. The CDR3 sequence: CASRGGMAGGLDTQYF. In DNA form, the CDR3 reads TGTGCCAGCAGAGGGGGAATGGCGGGAGGGCTGGATACGCAGTATTTT. The V call is TRBV7-3, the J call TRBJ2-3; 9 bases are shared with TRBD2. This CDR3 is built from 16 residues. Germline-derived CDR1 and CDR2 are SGHTA and FQGTGA. After removal of 6 bases from V and 6 bases from J, the junction contained 13 bases not matched to a gene.

About this clonotype itself: At one boundary the junction diverges from the germline segment, which might be a read error. The V and J genes are TRBV4-2 and TRBJ2-7; 7 positions agree with TRBD2. CDR1 and CDR2 from the germline V gene are LGHNA and YNFKEQ. The CDR3 loop spans 16 amino acids. CDR3 sequence reads: CARSQRSSGLSYEQYF. The DNA for the CDR3 is TGTGCCAGGAGCCAACGGTCTAGCGGCCTATCCTACGAGCAGTACTTC.